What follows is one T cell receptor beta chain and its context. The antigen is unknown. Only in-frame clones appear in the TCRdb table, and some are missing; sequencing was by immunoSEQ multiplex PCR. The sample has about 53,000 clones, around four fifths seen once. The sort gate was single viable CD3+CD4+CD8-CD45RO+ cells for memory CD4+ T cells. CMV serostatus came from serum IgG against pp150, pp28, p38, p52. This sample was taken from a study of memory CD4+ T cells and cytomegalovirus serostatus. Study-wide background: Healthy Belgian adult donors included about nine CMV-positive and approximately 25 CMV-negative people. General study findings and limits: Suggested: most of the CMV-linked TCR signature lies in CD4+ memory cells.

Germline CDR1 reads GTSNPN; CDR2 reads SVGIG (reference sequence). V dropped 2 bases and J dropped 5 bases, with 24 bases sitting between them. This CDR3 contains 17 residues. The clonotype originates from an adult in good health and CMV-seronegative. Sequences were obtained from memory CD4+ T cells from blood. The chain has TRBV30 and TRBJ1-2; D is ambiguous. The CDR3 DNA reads TGTGCCTGGAGTTCTAAGAGCCCGATCCTGCGGGGATATGGCTACACCTTC. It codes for CAWSSKSPILRGYGYTF.